This TCR beta chain is drawn from a study of regulatory T cells in long-lasting Graves disease. Study observations and caveats: Lower TCR diversity characterized persistent Graves' patients relative to newly diagnosed patients. Persistent disease was characterized by preferential usage of TRBV28, TRBJ1-2 and TRBJ2-5.

Researchers made TCR beta libraries by using iRepertoire HTBI primers and running Arm-PCR on CDR3 regions. TCRdb re-derived calls from the multiplex PCR reads in MiXCR, one entry per CDR3 protein. The sample has 350,000 to 450,000 distinct CDR3 sequences, about 15% seen once. The CDR3 loop spans 15 amino acids. The V end lost 3 bases, the J end lost 1 base, and 13 bases lay between the germline ends. Germline-derived CDR1 and CDR2 are SGHRS and YFSETQ. Time point denoted: newly diagnosed GD, antithyroid drugs for less than 3 months. After RNA was extracted from PBMCs, the TCR library was made from it. This clonotype occurred many times. The antigen remains unidentified. The sample was also linked to a second study, of T cells in Graves' hyperthyroidism and ophthalmopathy. That source reports: Primed by the HTBI set, a first-round RT-PCR was run on the TCR CDR3. Classification by a 13 V-J model distinguished ophthalmopathy from stable hyperthyroidism.

The receptor was derived from a woman between 35 and 50 years old with Graves disease. The chain links TRBV5-1 to TRBJ1-1; TRBD1 is a possible D gene (5 bases). The sequencing here drew on peripheral blood mononuclear cells (PBMCs), taken at new diagnosis, from a patient treated with antithyroid drugs. The CDR3 protein is CASSWGVGSNTEAFF. CDR3 coding DNA: TGCGCCAGCAGCTGGGGGGTCGGATCGAACACTGAAGCTTTCTTT.